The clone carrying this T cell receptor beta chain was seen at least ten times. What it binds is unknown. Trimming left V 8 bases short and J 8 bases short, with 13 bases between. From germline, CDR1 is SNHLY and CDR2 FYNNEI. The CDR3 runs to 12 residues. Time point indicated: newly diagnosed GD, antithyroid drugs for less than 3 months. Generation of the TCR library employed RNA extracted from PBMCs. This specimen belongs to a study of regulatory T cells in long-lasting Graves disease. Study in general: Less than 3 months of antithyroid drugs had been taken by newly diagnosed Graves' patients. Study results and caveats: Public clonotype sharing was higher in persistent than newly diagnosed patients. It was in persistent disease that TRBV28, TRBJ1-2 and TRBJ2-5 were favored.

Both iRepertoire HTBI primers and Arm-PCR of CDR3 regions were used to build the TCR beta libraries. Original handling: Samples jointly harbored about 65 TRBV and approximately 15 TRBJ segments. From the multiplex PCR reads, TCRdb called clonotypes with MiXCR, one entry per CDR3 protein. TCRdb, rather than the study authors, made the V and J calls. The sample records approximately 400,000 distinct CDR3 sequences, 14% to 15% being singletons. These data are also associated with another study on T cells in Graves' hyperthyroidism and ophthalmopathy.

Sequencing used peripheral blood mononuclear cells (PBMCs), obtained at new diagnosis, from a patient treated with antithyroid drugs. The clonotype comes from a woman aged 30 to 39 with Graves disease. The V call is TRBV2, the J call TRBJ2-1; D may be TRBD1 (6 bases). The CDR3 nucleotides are TGTGCCAGCCCCAAGGGGGTCCATGAGCAGTTCTTC. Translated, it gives CASPKGVHEQFF.